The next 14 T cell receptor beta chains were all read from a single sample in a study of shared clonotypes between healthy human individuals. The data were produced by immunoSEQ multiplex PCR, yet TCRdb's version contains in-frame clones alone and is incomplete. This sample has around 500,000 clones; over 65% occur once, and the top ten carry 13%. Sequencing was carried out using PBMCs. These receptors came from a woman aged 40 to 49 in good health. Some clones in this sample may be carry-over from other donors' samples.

CDR3 coding DNA: TGTGCCAGCAGCTTCAGGTGGAGCTCCTACGAGCAGTACTTC. Translated, it gives CASSFRWSSYEQYF. The rearrangement links TRBV5-6 to TRBJ2-7; D gene unclear. V lost 2 bases to trimming and J lost 0 bases, with 9 bases between them. CDR3 length: 14 amino acids. Looked up from germline, CDR1 is SGHDT and CDR2 is YYEEEE. The full variable domain, with the rest looked up from reference TRBV5-6 and TRBJ2-7, is DAGVTQSPTHLIKTRGQQVTLRCSPKSGHDTVSWYQQALGQGPQFIFQYYEEEERQRGNFPDRFSGHQFPNYSSELNVNALLLGDSALYLCASSFRWSSYEQYFGPGTRLTVT.

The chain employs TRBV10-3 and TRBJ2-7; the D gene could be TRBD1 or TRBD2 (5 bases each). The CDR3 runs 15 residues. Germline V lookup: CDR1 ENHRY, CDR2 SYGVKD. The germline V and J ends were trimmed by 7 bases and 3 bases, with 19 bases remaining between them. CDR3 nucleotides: TGTGCCATCAAACCCGGGACCAGCGGAAACTACGAGCAGTACTTC. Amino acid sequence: CAIKPGTSGNYEQYF.

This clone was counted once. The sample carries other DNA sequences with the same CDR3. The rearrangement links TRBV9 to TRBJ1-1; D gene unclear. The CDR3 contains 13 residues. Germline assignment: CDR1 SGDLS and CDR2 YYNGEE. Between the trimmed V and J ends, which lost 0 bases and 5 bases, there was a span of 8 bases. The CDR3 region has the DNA TGTGCCAGCAGCGTAGGGACGGGAACTGAAGCTTTCTTT. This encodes CASSVGTGTEAFF.

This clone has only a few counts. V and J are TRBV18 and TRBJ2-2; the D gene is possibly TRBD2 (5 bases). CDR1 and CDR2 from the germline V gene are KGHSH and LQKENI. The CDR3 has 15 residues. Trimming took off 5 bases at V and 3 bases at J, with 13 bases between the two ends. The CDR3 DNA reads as TGTGCCAGCTCAGCCCTAGCTACACACACCGGGGAGCTGTTTTTT. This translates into CASSALATHTGELFF.

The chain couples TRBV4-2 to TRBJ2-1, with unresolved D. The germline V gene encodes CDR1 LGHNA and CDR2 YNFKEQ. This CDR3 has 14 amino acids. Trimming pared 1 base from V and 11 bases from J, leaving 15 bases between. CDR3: CASSQAGPMAQQFF. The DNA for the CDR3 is TGTGCCAGCAGCCAAGCAGGCCCCATGGCCCAGCAGTTCTTC.

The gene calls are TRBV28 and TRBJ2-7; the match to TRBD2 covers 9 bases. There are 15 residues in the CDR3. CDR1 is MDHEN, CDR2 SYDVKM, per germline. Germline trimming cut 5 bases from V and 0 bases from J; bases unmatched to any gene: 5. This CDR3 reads CASSAFSGSSYEQYF. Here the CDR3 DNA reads TGTGCCAGCAGTGCATTTAGCGGGAGCTCCTACGAGCAGTACTTC.

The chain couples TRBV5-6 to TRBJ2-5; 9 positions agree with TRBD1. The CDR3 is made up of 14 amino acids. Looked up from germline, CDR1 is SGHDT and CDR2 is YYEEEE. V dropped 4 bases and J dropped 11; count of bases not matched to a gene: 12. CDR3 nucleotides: TGTGCCAGCAGCCGCGGGACAGGGCCCGTAGGGCAGTACTTC. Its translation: CASSRGTGPVGQYF.

This CDR3 reads CAWTPGYEQYF. The CDR3 DNA reads as TGTGCCTGGACTCCGGGATACGAGCAGTACTTC. This rearrangement joins TRBV30 to TRBJ2-5; D is perhaps TRBD2 (5 bases). The J call may be wrong; the DNA end is better matched by TRBJ2-7. CDR3 length equals 11 residues. From germline, CDR1 is GTSNPN and CDR2 SVGIG (reference sequence).

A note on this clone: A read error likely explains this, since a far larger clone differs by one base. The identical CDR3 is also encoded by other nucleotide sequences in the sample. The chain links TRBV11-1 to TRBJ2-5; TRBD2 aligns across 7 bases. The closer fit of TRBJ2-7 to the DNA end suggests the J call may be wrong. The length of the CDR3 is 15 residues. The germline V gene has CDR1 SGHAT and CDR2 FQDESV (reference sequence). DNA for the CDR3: TGTGCCAGCAGCTTGGCAGTGACTAGCAGCTACGAGCAGTACTTC. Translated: CASSLAVTSSYEQYF.

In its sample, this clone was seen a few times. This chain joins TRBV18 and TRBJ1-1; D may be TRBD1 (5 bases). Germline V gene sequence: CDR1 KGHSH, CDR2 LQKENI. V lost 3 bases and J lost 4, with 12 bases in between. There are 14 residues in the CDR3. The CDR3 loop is CASSPGLGGTEAFF. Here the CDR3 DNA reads TGTGCCAGCTCACCGGGCCTCGGGGGCACTGAAGCTTTCTTT.

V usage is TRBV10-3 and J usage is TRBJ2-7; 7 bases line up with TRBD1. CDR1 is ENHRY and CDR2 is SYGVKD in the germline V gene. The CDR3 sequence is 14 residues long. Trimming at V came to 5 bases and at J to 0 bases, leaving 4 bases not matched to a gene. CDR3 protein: CAISKGQNSYEQYF. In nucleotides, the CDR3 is TGTGCCATCAGTAAGGGACAGAACTCCTACGAGCAGTACTTC.

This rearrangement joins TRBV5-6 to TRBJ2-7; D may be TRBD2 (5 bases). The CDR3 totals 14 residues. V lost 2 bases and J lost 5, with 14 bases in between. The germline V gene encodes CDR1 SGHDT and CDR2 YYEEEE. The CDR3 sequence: CASSFTLARDEQYF. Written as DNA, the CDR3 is TGTGCCAGCAGCTTTACGCTGGCGAGGGACGAGCAGTACTTC. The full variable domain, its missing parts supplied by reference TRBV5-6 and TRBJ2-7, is DAGVTQSPTHLIKTRGQQVTLRCSPKSGHDTVSWYQQALGQGPQFIFQYYEEEERQRGNFPDRFSGHQFPNYSSELNVNALLLGDSALYLCASSFTLARDEQYFGPGTRLTVT.

The CDR3 here is CASSLGTGHYQPQHF. DNA for the CDR3: TGCGCCAGCAGCTTGGGGACAGGGCATTATCAGCCCCAGCATTTT. The V and J genes are TRBV5-1 and TRBJ1-5; 8 bases line up with TRBD1. Trimming cost V 0 bases and J 5 bases; bases outside gene matches: 4. Germline assignment: CDR1 SGHRS and CDR2 YFSETQ. This CDR3 comprises 15 residues. The entire variable domain, with the rest obtained from reference TRBV5-1 and TRBJ1-5, is as follows: KAGVTQTPRYLIKTRGQQVTLSCSPISGHRSVSWYQQTPGQGLQFLFEYFSETQRNKGNFPGRFSGRQFSNSRSEMNVSTLELGDSALYLCASSLGTGHYQPQHFGDGTRLSIL.

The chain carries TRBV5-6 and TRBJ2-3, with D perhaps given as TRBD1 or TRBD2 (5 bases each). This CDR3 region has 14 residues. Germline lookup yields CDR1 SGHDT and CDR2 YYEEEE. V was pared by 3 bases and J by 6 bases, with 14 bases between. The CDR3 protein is CASSSLGDGDTQYF. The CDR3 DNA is TGTGCCAGCAGCTCTCTAGGGGACGGGGATACGCAGTATTTT.